A single sample is the source of the 12 T cell receptor beta chains below, sequenced in a study of Tregs in tolerant kidney transplant recipients. The data were produced by immunoSEQ multiplex PCR, yet TCRdb's version contains in-frame clones alone and is incomplete. Here the sample spans about 72,000 clones, roughly 92% being singletons. The source was CD8+ T cells from blood, collected before the transplant. The receptors here all came from a human donor who received a combined kidney and bone marrow transplant.

The V call is TRBV9, the J call TRBJ2-5, with 7 nucleotides matching TRBD2. The J segment lost 1 base and the V segment lost 0 bases, leaving 3 bases of the junction unmatched. The CDR3 spans 15 residues. Per germline, CDR1 SGDLS and CDR2 YYNGEE. This chain's CDR3 is CASSVVASGQETQYF. DNA for the CDR3: TGTGCCAGCAGCGTAGTTGCTAGCGGCCAAGAGACCCAGTACTTC.

The rearrangement links TRBV4-3 to TRBJ2-1; a possible D gene is TRBD1 (5 bases). Germline V gives CDR1 LGHNA, CDR2 YSLEER. The CDR3 consists of 16 residues. Trimming left V 0 bases short and J 2 bases short, with 11 bases between. The CDR3 region has the DNA TGCGCCAGCAGCCAAGAATTTCAGGGTACCTACAATGAGCAGTTCTTC. Protein: CASSQEFQGTYNEQFF.

The rearrangement links TRBV10-3 to TRBJ1-1; 10 positions match TRBD1. The trim removed 6 bases at V and 5 bases at J, leaving 15 bases unmatched. CDR3 length: 17 residues. Germline V lookup: CDR1 ENHRY, CDR2 SYGVKD. The CDR3 DNA reads TGTGCCATCAGCCAGACCCACCGACAGGGGGCAGGTACTGAAGCTTTCTTT. Protein sequence: CAISQTHRQGAGTEAFF.

The chain combines TRBV2 with TRBJ1-2, with D possibly TRBD1 on 5 matching bases. CDR1 is SNHLY and CDR2 is FYNNEI in the germline V gene. Trimming removed 1 base at V and 1 base at J, with 7 bases between. The CDR3 covers 14 residues. CDR3 amino acids: CASSEGGDNYGYTF. CDR3 nucleotide sequence: TGTGCCAGCAGTGAAGGGGGGGATAACTATGGCTACACCTTC.

V usage is TRBV29-1 and J usage is TRBJ2-7; D gene ambiguous. The CDR3 spans 11 residues. The germline V gene has CDR1 SQVTM and CDR2 ANQGSEA. V lost 3 bases and J lost 5, with 8 bases in between. The CDR3 spells CSVDSGNEQYF. Here the CDR3 DNA reads TGCAGCGTTGACTCAGGCAACGAGCAGTACTTC.

J is TRBJ1-1 and V is TRBV6-5; D might be TRBD1 (5 bases). This CDR3 region has 14 residues. V lost 7 bases to trimming and J lost 5 bases, with 17 bases between them. Germline CDR1 reads MNHEY; CDR2 reads SVGAGI. The CDR3 nucleotides read TGTGCCAGCACCCTACTCGGGGGGGGTACTGAAGCTTTCTTT. Residues: CASTLLGGGTEAFF.

This clone was counted only a few times. The rearrangement uses TRBV19 and TRBJ1-4, with D possibly TRBD1 on 5 matching bases. CDR1 LNHDA and CDR2 SQIVND come from the germline V gene (reference sequence). The length of the CDR3 is 15 residues. V lost 5 bases and J 7 bases, leaving 17 bases between the germline ends. CDR3 protein: CASSPFGGGSEKLFF. As DNA, the CDR3 is TGTGCCAGTAGTCCCTTTGGGGGAGGTAGTGAAAAACTGTTTTTT. The full variable domain, in which reference TRBV19 and TRBJ1-4 provide the parts outside the CDR3, is DGGITQSPKYLFRKEGQNVTLSCEQNLNHDAMYWYRQDPGQGLRLIYYSQIVNDFQKGDIAEGYSVSREKKESFPLTVTSAQKNPTAFYLCASSPFGGGSEKLFFGSGTQLSVL.

This clone was seen once. The CDR3 nucleotides read TGCAGCGTTGATGGGAGGTCAGACATTCTTCAAGAGACCCAGTACTTC. Protein sequence: CSVDGRSDILQETQYF. The chain links TRBV29-1 to TRBJ2-5; tentative D call: TRBD2 (6 bases). Trimming pared 3 bases from V and 2 bases from J, leaving 19 bases between. The CDR3 runs to 16 residues. From germline, CDR1 is SQVTM and CDR2 ANQGSEA.

The V and J genes are TRBV11-3 and TRBJ1-2, with no clear D. Germline values: CDR1 SGHNT, CDR2 YENEEA. The V end lost 8 bases, the J end lost 4 bases, and 14 bases lay between the germline ends. The CDR3 is 13 residues long. Here the CDR3 reads CASAERGTYGYTF. The CDR3 nucleotides are TGTGCCAGCGCCGAGCGGGGTACCTATGGCTACACCTTC.

The rearrangement uses TRBV28 and TRBJ2-2; 8 nucleotides agree with TRBD1. The CDR3 covers 18 residues. The ends lost 5 bases at V and 6 bases at J; junction bases unmatched: 17. The germline V gene has CDR1 MDHEN and CDR2 SYDVKM. Written as DNA, the CDR3 is TGTGCCAGCAGTCAACCGGGACAGGTCCCTTCGGGTGCCGGGGAGCTGTTTTTT. Protein sequence: CASSQPGQVPSGAGELFF.

This clone was seen a single time. The CDR3 reads CASSPGNTQQYF. In nucleotides, the CDR3 is TGTGCCAGCAGCCCGGGGAATACGCAGCAGTACTTC. The gene calls are TRBV27 and TRBJ2-7; possibly TRBD2 for D (5 bases). The V gene lost 6 bases and the J gene lost 8 bases, with 14 bases spanning the gap. This CDR3 spans 12 amino acids. From germline, CDR1 is MNHEY and CDR2 SMNVEV (reference sequence).

This clone appeared a single time. The chain links TRBV21-1 to TRBJ2-7; TRBD1 was called by the table and not checked on the DNA. TRBV21-1 is recorded as a pseudogene. The CDR3 is 18 residues long. CDR3: CASSNGSGISPRFYEQYF. CDR3 in DNA: TGTGCCAGCAGCAATGGTTCAGGGATATCCCCTCGGTTCTACGAGCAGTACTTC.